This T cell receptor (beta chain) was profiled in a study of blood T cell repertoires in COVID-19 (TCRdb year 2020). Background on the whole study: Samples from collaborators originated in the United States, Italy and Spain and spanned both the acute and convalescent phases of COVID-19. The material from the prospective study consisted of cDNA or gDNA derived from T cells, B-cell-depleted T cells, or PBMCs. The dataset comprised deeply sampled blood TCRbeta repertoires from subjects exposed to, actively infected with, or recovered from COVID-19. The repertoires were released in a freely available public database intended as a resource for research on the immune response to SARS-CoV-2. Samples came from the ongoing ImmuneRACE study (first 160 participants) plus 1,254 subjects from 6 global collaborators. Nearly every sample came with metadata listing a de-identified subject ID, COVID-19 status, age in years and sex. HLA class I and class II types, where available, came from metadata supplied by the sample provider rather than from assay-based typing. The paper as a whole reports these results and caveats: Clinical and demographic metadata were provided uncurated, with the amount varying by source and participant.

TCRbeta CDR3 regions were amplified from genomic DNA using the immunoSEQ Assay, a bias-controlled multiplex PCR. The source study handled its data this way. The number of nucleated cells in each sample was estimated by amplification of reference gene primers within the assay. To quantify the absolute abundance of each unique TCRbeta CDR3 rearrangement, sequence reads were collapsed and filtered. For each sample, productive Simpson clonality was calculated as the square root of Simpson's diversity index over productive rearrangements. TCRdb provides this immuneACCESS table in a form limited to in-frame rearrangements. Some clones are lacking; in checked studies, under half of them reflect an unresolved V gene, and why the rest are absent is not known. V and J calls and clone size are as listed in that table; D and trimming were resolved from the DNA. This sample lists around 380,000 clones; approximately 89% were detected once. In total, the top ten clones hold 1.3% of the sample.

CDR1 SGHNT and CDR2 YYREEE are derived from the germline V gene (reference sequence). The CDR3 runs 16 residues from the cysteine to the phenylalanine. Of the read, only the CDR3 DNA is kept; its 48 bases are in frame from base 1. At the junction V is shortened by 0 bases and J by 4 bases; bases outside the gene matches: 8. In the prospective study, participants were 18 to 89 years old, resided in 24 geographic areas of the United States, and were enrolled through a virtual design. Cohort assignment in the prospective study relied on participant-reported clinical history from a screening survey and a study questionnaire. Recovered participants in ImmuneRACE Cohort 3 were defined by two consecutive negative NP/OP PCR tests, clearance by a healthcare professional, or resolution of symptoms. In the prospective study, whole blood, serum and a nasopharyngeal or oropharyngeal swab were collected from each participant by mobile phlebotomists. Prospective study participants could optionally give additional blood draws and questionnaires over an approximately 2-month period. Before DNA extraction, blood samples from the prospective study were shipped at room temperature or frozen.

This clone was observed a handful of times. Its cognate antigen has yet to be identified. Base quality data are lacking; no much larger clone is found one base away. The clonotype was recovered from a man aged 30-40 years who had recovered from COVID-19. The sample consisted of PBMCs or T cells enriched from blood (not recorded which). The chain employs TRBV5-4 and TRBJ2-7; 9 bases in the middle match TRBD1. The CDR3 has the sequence CASSLDWDRAGYEQYF. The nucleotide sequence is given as TGTGCCAGCAGCTTGGACTGGGACAGGGCAGGGTACGAGCAGTACTTC. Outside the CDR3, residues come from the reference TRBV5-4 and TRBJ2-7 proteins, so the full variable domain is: ETGVTQSPTHLIKTRGQQVTLRCSSQSGHNTVSWYQQALGQGPQFIFQYYREEENGRGNFPPRFSGLQFPNYSSELNVNALELDDSALYLCASSLDWDRAGYEQYFGPGTRLTVT.